One T cell receptor (beta chain) is described in this entry. Each CDR3 protein gets one entry after TCRdb re-called the RT-PCR reads with MiXCR. Of 920,000 or so distinct CDR3 sequences in the sample, under 20% were seen once. The sample comes from a study of patients and donors after allogeneic stem cell transplantation. The germline CDR1 and CDR2 sequences are SNHLY and FYNNEI. With 7 bases removed from V and 10 bases from J, the gap between germline ends came to 20 bases. CDR3 size: 15 residues. The sequence was collected from a human donor who was either an allogeneic HSCT recipient or a stem cell or donor lymphocyte infusion donor (not recorded which). It is not recorded whose cells these are; they may come from a transplant donor. The gene calls are TRBV2 and TRBJ1-6; D gene unclear. The sample taken for sequencing was blood, either unsorted or a sorted T cell fraction (not recorded which). Here the CDR3 reads CASTYDGRSRSPLHF. The DNA for the CDR3 is TGTGCCAGCACCTACGACGGGAGAAGTAGGTCACCCCTCCACTTT.